This T cell receptor beta chain was documented in a study of T cells after yellow fever vaccination. Points from the study as a whole: When the response was secondary, it was weaker but reached its peak faster, day 5 versus 15. There was a small share of clonotypes that showed up in both the CD4 and CD8 compartments.

The CDR3 loop spans 14 amino acids. V gave up 3 bases and J gave up 0 bases, with 8 bases separating them. Germline V CDR1 and CDR2: SGHTA, FQGNSA. This clonotype was detected a few times. Its antigen is not known. Template switching by 5'RACE produced TCR cDNA, adding a universal primer site and UMIs. MiXCR was run by TCRdb on the 5' RACE reads, yielding one entry per CDR3 protein. The table includes 550,000 or so distinct CDR3 sequences, roughly a fifth detected once. The chain carries TRBV7-2 and TRBJ2-5, with D tentatively TRBD1 (6 bases). This receptor was obtained from a man aged 25-45 years who received the YFV17D yellow fever vaccine. The material was PBMCs, obtained 15 days after the yellow fever booster vaccination. CDR3 loop: CASSFDRNQETQYF. CDR3 sequence (DNA): TGTGCCAGCAGCTTTGACAGGAACCAAGAGACCCAGTACTTC.